This TCR beta chain was sequenced in a study of CD8 T cells in ankylosing spondylitis. Researchers built TCR beta libraries using quantitative 5'-RACE with molecular barcodes. TCRdb analysed the 5' RACE reads with MiXCR anew, one entry per CDR3 protein. The sample has about 450,000 distinct CDR3 sequences, roughly 27% seen once. This CDR3 spans 15 amino acids. In germline, CDR1 is SGHAT, CDR2 FQNNGV. The V and J ends lost 6 bases and 5 bases, in that order; junction bases with no gene match: 8. This clonotype was detected only a few times. Its antigen is unknown. Study-wide points: Reported data indicate significant enrichment of disease-linked clones within matched ankylosing spondylitis synovial fluid. One TCR beta motif, made up of several highly homologous variants, appeared characteristic of ankylosing spondylitis blood. There were earlier reports of some motif variants in reactive arthritis synovial fluid and blood. Disease-linked clones were found to be CD8+ and relatively rare in peripheral blood.

The sequence came from a male donor with ankylosing spondylitis. The material sequenced was blood, either unsorted or a sorted T cell fraction (not recorded which). The chain couples TRBV11-2 to TRBJ1-5, with TRBD1 identical over 9 bases. CDR3 DNA sequence: TGTGCCAGCAGTTGGGACAGGGAAGGTTATCAGCCCCAGCATTTT. Encoded protein: CASSWDREGYQPQHF.